The rows below give T cell receptor beta chains drawn from one sample of a study of Ad26.COV2.S vaccination and SARS-CoV-2 variants. Repertoires were generated with immunoSEQ multiplex PCR, while TCRdb's copy carries only in-frame clones and drops some. This sample has a few hundred thousand clones, with around 90% found just once. Sequenced here: peripheral blood, sampled in a trial of Ad26.COV2.S vaccine versus placebo. These receptors originate from a person between 18 and 60 years old who received the Ad26.COV2.S COVID-19 vaccine or a placebo. Both conserved end residues are part of each CDR3. D genes are given only for firm matches. Size tells how often a clone was seen (once, few, many) or the class of an expanded clone, and some rows leave it out.

J gene,D gene,CDR3 length,clone size,V gene,CDR3 DNA,CDR3 protein
TRBJ2-1,.,11,once,TRBV7-9,TGTGCCAGCAGCTTTGGGGATGAGCAGTTCTTC,CASSFGDEQFF
TRBJ2-7,.,15,.,TRBV18,TGTGCCAGCTCCTCCCATGGTCCGGGAGTCGACGAGCAGTACTTC,CASSSHGPGVDEQYF
TRBJ1-4,TRBD1,15,few,TRBV5-1,TGCGCCAGCAGCTTGAGGGGGCAGAATAATGAAAAACTGTTTTTT,CASSLRGQNNEKLFF
TRBJ1-5,.,14,.,TRBV6-2/TRBV6-3,TGTGCCAGCAGTGCTCAGAACTACAATCAGCCCCAGCATTTT,CASSAQNYNQPQHF
TRBJ2-5,TRBD1,14,.,TRBV5-1,TGCGCCAGCAGTTTTACAGGGGAAGGGGAGACCCAGTACTTC,CASSFTGEGETQYF
TRBJ1-2,.,14,.,TRBV27,TGTGCCAGCAGTAGTGACAGGCGCTTCTATGGCTACACCTTC,CASSSDRRFYGYTF
TRBJ2-3,.,16,once,TRBV9,TGTGCCAGCAGCGTAGAGGGACGGGCTAGCACAGATACGCAGTATTTT,CASSVEGRASTDTQYF
TRBJ1-2,TRBD1,16,.,TRBV19,TGTGCCAGTAGTATAGATCTTCCAGGGGGCGTCTATGGCTACACCTTC,CASSIDLPGGVYGYTF
TRBJ1-6,TRBD1,15,.,TRBV7-2,TGTGCCAGCAGCTTACTGGACAGGGGAAATTCACCCCTCCACTTT,CASSLLDRGNSPLHF
TRBJ2-7,.,14,.,TRBV30,TGTGCCTGGAGTGTAGCCAGCCAAACCATTGAGCAGTACTTC,CAWSVASQTIEQYF
TRBJ2-1,TRBD2,12,.,TRBV12-3/TRBV12-4,TGTGCCAGCAGTCCTGTAGCGGGAGCGCCGTTCTTC,CASSPVAGAPFF
TRBJ2-2,.,14,.,TRBV5-1,TGCGCCAGCAGCCATCCCAGGGGCATCGGGGAGCTGTTTTTT,CASSHPRGIGELFF
TRBJ2-1,.,11,.,TRBV20-1,TGCAGTGCTAGATTAGACAATGAGCAGTTCTTC,CSARLDNEQFF
TRBJ2-7,TRBD2,16,.,TRBV4-3,TGCGCCAGCAGCCGATGGACTAGCGGGAGGAGGGACGAGCAGTACTTC,CASSRWTSGRRDEQYF
TRBJ2-3,.,15,.,TRBV14,TGTGCCAGCAGCCGCATTCAGGGAAACACAGATACGCAGTATTTT,CASSRIQGNTDTQYF
TRBJ2-2,.,14,.,TRBV3-1/TRBV3-2,TGTGCCAGCAGCCAAGATATGGGGACCGGGGAGCTGTTTTTT,CASSQDMGTGELFF
TRBJ1-1,.,13,.,TRBV5-6,TGTGCCAGCTTGGGAGGAATGAACACTGAAGCTTTCTTT,CASLGGMNTEAFF
TRBJ2-1,.,15,once,TRBV6-5,TGTGCCAGCAGGACTTCGTGGGGCTCCTACAATGAGCAGTTCTTC,CASRTSWGSYNEQFF
TRBJ2-1,.,15,.,TRBV5-1,TGCGCCAGCACCCTGATGGAAAGCTCCTACAATGAGCAGTTCTTC,CASTLMESSYNEQFF
TRBJ2-7,.,15,once,TRBV15,TGTGCCACCGGGGAAAAGGACTTGAGCTCCTACGAGCAGTACTTC,CATGEKDLSSYEQYF
TRBJ1-1,.,17,.,TRBV9,TGTGCCAGCAGCGTAGCTAGTGGTACCGAAAGGGACACTGAAGCTTTCTTT,CASSVASGTERDTEAFF
TRBJ1-2,TRBD1,14,.,TRBV19,TGTGCCAGTAGTATACAGGGGGCTAACTATGGCTACACCTTC,CASSIQGANYGYTF
TRBJ2-1,TRBD2,14,.,TRBV14,TGTGCCAGCAGGGATAGCGGGGGATACAATGAGCAGTTCTTC,CASRDSGGYNEQFF
TRBJ2-7,.,11,.,TRBV5-1,TGCGCCAGCAGCCAAGAGCGGGAGCAGTACTTC,CASSQEREQYF
TRBJ2-3,.,13,.,TRBV25-1,TGTGCCAGCAATGGGGGGCCAGGAGATACGCAGTATTTT,CASNGGPGDTQYF
TRBJ1-3,TRBD1,16,.,TRBV4-2,TGTGCCAGCAGCCAAGGGGGACAGGGGGCCTGGGACACCATATATTTT,CASSQGGQGAWDTIYF
TRBJ1-2,TRBD1,15,.,TRBV6-5,TGTGCCAGCAACGGGGACAGGGGGCGAGACTATGGCTACACCTTC,CASNGDRGRDYGYTF
TRBJ1-2,.,13,.,TRBV28,TGTGCCAGCAACGACAGTCCCCACTATGGCTACACCTTC,CASNDSPHYGYTF
TRBJ2-1,.,15,.,TRBV7-2,TGTGCCAGCAGCTCCCAATGGAGGGGAGGCAATGAGCAGTTCTTC,CASSSQWRGGNEQFF
TRBJ1-5,.,15,.,TRBV11-2,TGTGCCAGCAGCCAAGAGGCGGGGTCCAATCAGCCCCAGCATTTT,CASSQEAGSNQPQHF
TRBJ2-7,.,14,.,TRBV5-1,TGCGCCAGCAGCTTCTATATCACAAACTACGAGCAGTACTTC,CASSFYITNYEQYF
TRBJ1-2,.,13,.,TRBV29-1,TGCAGCGTTGGAGGACCAGATGGTTATGGCTACACCTTC,CSVGGPDGYGYTF
TRBJ2-7,.,15,.,TRBV4-3,TGCGCCAGCAGCCAAGTAATCGGACAGATCTACGAGCAGTACTTC,CASSQVIGQIYEQYF
TRBJ2-3,.,14,.,TRBV7-2,TGTGCCAGCAGCTTAGTTGCCAGCACAGATACGCAGTATTTT,CASSLVASTDTQYF
TRBJ2-2,.,15,.,TRBV7-2,TGTGCCAGCAGCTTAGGGGGACAAAACACCGGGGAGCTGTTTTTT,CASSLGGQNTGELFF
TRBJ2-1,TRBD1,16,once,TRBV11-3,TGTGCCAGCAGCTTATGGGGGACAGGGGGTTTCAATGAGCAGTTCTTC,CASSLWGTGGFNEQFF
TRBJ2-5,TRBD2,16,.,TRBV6-2/TRBV6-3,TGTGCCAGCAGCGGACTAGCGGCCGAGCCCCAAGAGACCCAGTACTTC,CASSGLAAEPQETQYF
TRBJ2-5,.,15,.,TRBV25-1,TGTGCCAGCACGTCAGGGATTGGGGCCCAAGAGACCCAGTACTTC,CASTSGIGAQETQYF
TRBJ2-7,.,12,once,TRBV6-5,TGTGCCAGCGGAGTAAGCCTCTACGAGCAGTACTTC,CASGVSLYEQYF
TRBJ2-7,.,15,.,TRBV7-2,TGTGCCAGCAGCTTATCGGGTAGCGTAACGGAAGAGCAGTACTTC,CASSLSGSVTEEQYF
TRBJ2-1,TRBD2,16,few,TRBV15,TGTGCCACCAGCAGAGATGGAGCGGGAGCGATCGATCTGCAGTTCTTC,CATSRDGAGAIDLQFF
TRBJ2-1,.,15,once,TRBV7-9,TGTGCCAGCAGCTTAGGGGCCGGTCGAATGCGTGAGCAGTTCTTC,CASSLGAGRMREQFF
TRBJ2-7,.,13,.,TRBV28,TGTGCCAGCAGTTCCTATTACTCCTACGAGCAGTACTTC,CASSSYYSYEQYF
TRBJ2-5,.,15,.,TRBV13,TGTGCCAGCAGCACCAATTTCGGGGTGGGAGAGACCCAGTACTTC,CASSTNFGVGETQYF